A selection of T cell receptor beta chains follows, all from one sample in a study of PD-1 blockade in classical Hodgkin lymphoma. Using immunoSEQ multiplex PCR, the repertoire was profiled, and TCRdb retains in-frame clones only, with some absent. In the table there are 20,000 to 25,000 clones, less than 95% of which are singletons. Sequencing used peripheral blood mononuclear cells (PBMCs). The receptors originated from a human donor with classical Hodgkin lymphoma. Both conserved end residues are part of each CDR3.

j_call v_call cdr3_aa
TRBJ2-3 TRBV25-1 CASSEGVGTDTQYF
TRBJ2-7 TRBV29-1 CSVKTGGQEQYF
TRBJ2-7 TRBV27 CASSLWAAGRNSYEQYF
TRBJ2-2 TRBV30 CAWTPGQGIGELFF
TRBJ2-3 TRBV7-9 CASSRQGPDTQYF
TRBJ1-2 TRBV19 CATTYGTAYGYTF
TRBJ2-4 TRBV7-2 CASSWSWRAGNIQYF
TRBJ2-7 TRBV14 CASSWHIWFYEQYF
TRBJ1-2 TRBV30 CAWSGQGVNYGYTF
TRBJ2-3 TRBV7-2 CASSLASGGADTQYF
TRBJ1-1 TRBV6-5 CASSYSPRGIAFF
TRBJ2-3 TRBV11-1 CASSLDRGGPDTQYF
TRBJ2-2 TRBV7-2 CASSWNSPGELFF
TRBJ1-5 TRBV12-5 CASGLFVDSNQPQHF
TRBJ1-6 TRBV19 CASSVGGKAPLHF
TRBJ1-6 TRBV6-5 CASRIGELGSPLHF
TRBJ2-3 TRBV5-1 CASSLVHQRNTDTQYF
TRBJ1-3 TRBV29-1 CSVKSDPSGNTIYF
TRBJ2-3 TRBV7-8 CASSLRPGLASTDTQYF
TRBJ2-3 TRBV19 CASSNQGRHTDTQYF
TRBJ2-7 TRBV5-3 CARSLLRTALSYEQYF
TRBJ1-5 TRBV15 CATSRTGEIYNQPQHF
TRBJ2-2 TRBV5-1 CASSLGTSGGTGELFF
TRBJ2-7 TRBV7-3 CASSIGTGDYEQYF
TRBJ2-2 TRBV5-1 CASSFKGDTGELFF
TRBJ2-1 TRBV11-3 CASSPGTGEDNEQFF